This T cell receptor beta chain was recorded in a study of blood T cell repertoires in COVID-19. Looking at the study overall: COVID-19 samples collected from the United States, Italy and Spain covered acute and convalescent phases. T cells, B-cell-depleted T cells, or PBMCs provided the cDNA or gDNA that served as material.

The CDR3 spans 13 residues. Germline CDR1 is MNHEY and CDR2 is SVGEGT. The trim removed 3 bases at V and 7 bases at J, leaving 6 bases unmatched. Authors' data handling: Amplification from reference gene primers served as the basis for estimated nucleated cell counts. Some clones are missing from TCRdb's copy, which holds only in-frame ones; the method was immunoSEQ multiplex PCR. The V and J calls and the clone size are those of that table, but D and trimming were determined from the DNA. The sample includes 40,000 to 55,000 clones, around four fifths of them seen just once. The rearrangement uses TRBV6-2 or TRBV6-3 and TRBJ2-7, with TRBD2 matching over 7 bases. The sequenced sample was peripheral blood. The sequence was collected from a human donor in a cohort sampled during active COVID-19. The CDR3 loop is CASSYRASGEQYF. The DNA for the CDR3 is TGTGCCAGCAGTTATCGGGCTAGCGGAGAGCAGTACTTC.